Shown below are 13 T cell receptor delta chains from a single sample sequenced in a study of delta chain sequences of gamma delta T cells. TCRdb ran CATT on the 5' RACE reads. The sample table includes approximately 66 delta-chain clones. Sequences were obtained from either unsorted cells or a sorted T cell fraction (not recorded which). The receptors were sampled from a human donor in good health.

As to this clone: A far larger clone differs by one base, so this is likely a read error. CDR3 protein: CASDPVTTVGGYYTDKLIF. The CDR3 DNA reads as TGTGCCAGTGACCCTGTAACTACGGTGGGGGGCTACTACACCGATAAACTCATCTTT. The gene calls are TRDV2 and TRDJ1; a weak D match, TRDD3 (6 bases). This CDR3 contains 19 residues. The germline CDR1 and CDR2 sequences are GEAIGNYY and EKD.

Points on this clone: A much larger clone differs from this one at a single base, so this may be a read error. V gene TRDV1 combines with J gene TRDJ1, with TRDD3 matching 12 bases. Germline V gives CDR1 TSWWSYY, CDR2 QGS. V trimming: 7 bases; J trimming: 1 base; junction bases outside the gene matches: 40. This CDR3 region has 27 residues. The CDR3 loop is CALVGRGRYWGILQGLDPLMGTDKLIF. CDR3 DNA: TGTGCTCTTGTGGGACGAGGACGGTACTGGGGGATACTTCAGGGCTTAGATCCGTTAATGGGCACCGATAAACTCATCTTT.

The J segment is TRDJ4; no V gene was assigned; the table gives TRDD3 as D, unverified against the DNA. The CDR3 loop spans 22 amino acids. CDR3 sequence (DNA): TGTGCTATAAAGTCTTGGGGGAGTTTTTGGATTAGGTATGTCAGCTGTGCCAGACCCCTGATCTTT. Protein: CAIKSWGSFWIRYVSCARPLIF.

By share of the sample, this clone is hyperexpanded. The sample holds other DNA sequences that translate to the same CDR3. The genes are TRDV1 and TRDJ1; 13 positions agree with TRDD3. CDR1 is TSWWSYY and CDR2 is QGS in the germline V gene. This CDR3 contains 27 residues. J was trimmed by 0 bases and V by 0 bases; bases with no gene match: 31. The CDR3 DNA is TGTGCTCTTGGGGAACTATTTGCCCGTACTCCTACGTTACGTACTGGGGGATACGCTGATAACACCGATAAACTCATCTTT. Translation: CALGELFARTPTLRTGGYADNTDKLIF.

Concerning this clone itself: A much larger clone differs by one base, so this may be a read error. V usage is TRDV1 and J usage is TRDJ1, with 12 positions matching TRDD3. CDR1 and CDR2 (germline): TSWWSYY, QGS. This CDR3 spans 27 amino acids. The CDR3 bases are TGTGCTCTTGGGGGACGAGGACGGTACTGGGGGATACTTCAGGGCTTAGATCCGTTAATGGGCACCGATAATCTCATCTTT. The encoded protein is CALGGRGRYWGILQGLDPLMGTDNLIF.

As to this clone: Only one base separates this from a far larger clonotype, so it likely reflects a read error. V and J are TRDV2 and TRDJ1; the match to TRDD3 covers 13 bases. This CDR3 contains 22 residues. Germline loops: CDR1 GEAIGNYY, CDR2 EKD. J lost 0 bases, V lost 3 bases, and 21 bases had no gene match. The CDR3 bases are TGTGCCTGTGACGCCGTTCTCACTGGGGGATACGCGCCCGGGAAGTACACCGATAAACTCATCTTT. It is translated as CACDAVLTGGYAPGKYTDKLIF.

Sample share makes this clone large (0.1 to 1%). This sequence joins TRDV1 and TRDJ1, with D perhaps TRDD2 (7 bases). CDR1 and CDR2 (germline): TSWWSYY, QGS. The CDR3 has 21 amino acids. V lost 2 bases and J 1 base, leaving 29 bases between the germline ends. DNA for the CDR3: TGTGCTCTTGGGGAAATCCAAAAATCCGGTTGGGGGCCTTCCTTCACCGATAAACTCATCTTT. Encoded protein: CALGEIQKSGWGPSFTDKLIF.

A few counts support this clone. This chain connects TRDV2 to TRDJ1; the match to TRDD3 covers 8 bases. Trimming at V came to 1 base and at J to 2 bases, leaving 23 bases not matched to a gene. This CDR3 comprises 21 residues. From germline, CDR1 is GEAIGNYY and CDR2 EKD. CDR3 DNA sequence: TGTGCCTGTGACACAATAATCCAGCCCGGTGGGGGATTGAGGAGGACCGATAAACTCATCTTT. Translation: CACDTIIQPGGGLRRTDKLIF.

This clone was seen a handful of times. A far larger clone is only one base removed, so a read error is likely. This rearrangement joins TRDV2 to TRDJ1, with TRDD3 identical over 9 bases. The CDR3 contains 18 residues. CDR1 and CDR2 (germline): GEAIGNYY, EKD. V dropped 0 bases and J dropped 0; count of bases not matched to a gene: 10. The CDR3 region is CACDTLTGGSLYTDKLIF. The DNA for the CDR3 is TGTGCCTGTGACACCCTTACTGGGGGAAGCCTTTACACCGATAAACTCATCTTT.

By share, this clone counts as large. The chain links TRDV2 to TRDJ1, with TRDD3 identical over 10 bases. V was clipped by 1 base and J by 0 bases; unmatched bases: 13. CDR1 and CDR2 from the germline V gene are GEAIGNYY and EKD. This CDR3 contains 19 residues. The CDR3 sequence is CACDTVGILGDEYTDKLIF. The CDR3 DNA reads as TGTGCCTGTGACACGGTGGGGATACTGGGGGATGAATACACCGATAAACTCATCTTT.

For this clone: A much more abundant neighbour one base away suggests this may be a read error. In the same sample, other DNA sequences code for this CDR3. The V call is TRDV1, the J call TRDJ1; TRDD3 matches 12 bases. V shed 4 bases, J shed 1 base, and the junction held 37 bases outside the gene matches. This CDR3 spans 27 amino acids. Germline values: CDR1 TSWWSYY, CDR2 QGS. The CDR3 region has the DNA TGTGCTCTTGGGGGACGAGGACGGTACTGGGGGATACTTCAGGGCTTGGATCCGTTAATGGGCACCGATAAACTCATCTTT. The encoded protein is CALGGRGRYWGILQGLDPLMGTDKLIF.

With regard to this clone: This clone may be a read error of a much larger clone one base away. This sequence joins TRDV1 and TRDJ1, with D possibly being TRDD2 (7 bases). CDR1 TSWWSYY and CDR2 QGS come from the germline V gene. The V and J ends lost 2 bases and 1 base respectively, with 29 bases between them. This CDR3 region has 21 residues. The CDR3 DNA reads TGTGCTCTTGGGGAAAGCCAAAAATCCGGTTGGGGGCCTTCCTTCACCGATAAACTCATCTTT. The encoded protein is CALGESQKSGWGPSFTDKLIF.

Judged by abundance, this clone is hyperexpanded. The CDR3 DNA sequence: TGTGCTCTTGGGGGCCGTGGGCGGGGGCACAGGTCCACTCTAAACACCGATAAACTCATCTTT. This codes for CALGGRGRGHRSTLNTDKLIF. This chain links TRDV1 with TRDJ1, with D perhaps TRDD3 (5 bases). Germline assignment: CDR1 TSWWSYY and CDR2 QGS. V lost 4 bases, J lost 0 bases, and 30 bases lay in between. This CDR3 contains 21 residues.